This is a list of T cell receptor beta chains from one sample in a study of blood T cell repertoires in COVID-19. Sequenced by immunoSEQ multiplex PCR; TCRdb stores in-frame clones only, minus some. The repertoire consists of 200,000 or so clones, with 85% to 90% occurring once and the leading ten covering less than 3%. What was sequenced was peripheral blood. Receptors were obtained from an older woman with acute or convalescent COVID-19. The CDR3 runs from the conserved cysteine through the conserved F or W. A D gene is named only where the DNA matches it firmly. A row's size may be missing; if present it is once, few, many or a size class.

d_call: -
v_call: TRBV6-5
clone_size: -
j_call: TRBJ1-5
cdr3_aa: CASGRGSRTSPQHF
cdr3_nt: TGTGCCAGCGGGCGAGGGAGCCGAACATCGCCCCAGCATTTT

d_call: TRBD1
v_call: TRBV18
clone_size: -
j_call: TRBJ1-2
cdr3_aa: CASSPSDRDGYTF
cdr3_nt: TGTGCCAGCTCACCCTCGGACAGGGATGGCTACACCTTC

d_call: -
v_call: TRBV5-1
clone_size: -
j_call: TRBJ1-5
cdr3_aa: CASSLEAAGGNQPQHF
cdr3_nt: TGCGCCAGCAGCTTGGAAGCGGCGGGGGGCAATCAGCCCCAGCATTTT

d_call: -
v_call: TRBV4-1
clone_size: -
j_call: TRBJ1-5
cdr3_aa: CASSHEAQGFQPQHF
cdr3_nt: TGCGCCAGCAGCCACGAGGCCCAGGGTTTTCAGCCCCAGCATTTT

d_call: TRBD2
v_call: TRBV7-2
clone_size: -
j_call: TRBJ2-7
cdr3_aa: CASSLVAGGAREQYF
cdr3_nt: TGTGCCAGCAGCTTAGTGGCGGGAGGGGCGAGGGAGCAGTACTTC

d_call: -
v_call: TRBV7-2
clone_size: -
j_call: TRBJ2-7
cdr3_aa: CASSVSYEQYF
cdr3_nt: TGTGCCAGCAGCGTATCGTACGAGCAGTACTTC

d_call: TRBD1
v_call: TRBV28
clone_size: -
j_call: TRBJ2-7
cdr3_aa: CASRTSGTGGDEQYF
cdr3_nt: TGTGCCAGCAGGACTTCCGGGACAGGGGGAGACGAGCAGTACTTC

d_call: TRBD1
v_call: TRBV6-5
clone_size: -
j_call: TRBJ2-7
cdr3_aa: CASSYSRTGNEQYF
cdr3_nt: TGTGCCAGCAGTTACTCCCGGACAGGGAACGAGCAGTACTTC

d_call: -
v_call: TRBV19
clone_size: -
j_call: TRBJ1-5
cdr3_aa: CASSGARGTTLNQPQHF
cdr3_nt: TGTGCCAGTAGTGGGGCACGGGGGACTACTCTAAATCAGCCCCAGCATTTT

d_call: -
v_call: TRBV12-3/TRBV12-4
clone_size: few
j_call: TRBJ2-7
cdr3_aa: CASTRTVYEQYF
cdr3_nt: TGTGCCAGCACCCGGACAGTCTACGAGCAGTACTTC

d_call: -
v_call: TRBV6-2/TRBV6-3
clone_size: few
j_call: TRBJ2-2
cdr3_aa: CASSYSSRELNTGELFF
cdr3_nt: TGTGCCAGCAGTTACTCCTCCAGGGAATTGAACACCGGGGAGCTGTTTTTT

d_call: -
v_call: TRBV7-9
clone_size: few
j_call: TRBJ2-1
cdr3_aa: CASSFPYGVGGNEQFF
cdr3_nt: TGTGCCAGCAGCTTCCCCTATGGAGTTGGAGGCAATGAGCAGTTCTTC

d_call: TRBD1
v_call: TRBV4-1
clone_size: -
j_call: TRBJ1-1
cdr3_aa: CASSPRPFGQGSTEAFF
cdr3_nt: TGCGCCAGCAGCCCCCGACCTTTTGGACAGGGGAGCACTGAAGCTTTCTTT

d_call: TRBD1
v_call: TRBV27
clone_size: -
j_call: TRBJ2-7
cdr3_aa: CASSLILDRQQYF
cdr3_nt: TGTGCCAGCAGTTTAATCCTGGACAGGCAGCAGTACTTC

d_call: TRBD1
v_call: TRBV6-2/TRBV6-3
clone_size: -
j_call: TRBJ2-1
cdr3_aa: CASSPTRGSYNEQFF
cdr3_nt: TGTGCCAGCAGCCCTACCAGGGGGTCCTACAATGAGCAGTTCTTC

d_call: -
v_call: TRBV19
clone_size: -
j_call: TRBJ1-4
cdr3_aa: CASSICREDEKLFF
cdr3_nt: TGTGCCAGTAGTATATGCAGGGAGGATGAAAAACTGTTTTTT

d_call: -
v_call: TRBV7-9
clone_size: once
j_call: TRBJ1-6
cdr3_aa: CASGESYNSPLHF
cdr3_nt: TGTGCCAGCGGAGAATCCTATAATTCACCCCTCCACTTT